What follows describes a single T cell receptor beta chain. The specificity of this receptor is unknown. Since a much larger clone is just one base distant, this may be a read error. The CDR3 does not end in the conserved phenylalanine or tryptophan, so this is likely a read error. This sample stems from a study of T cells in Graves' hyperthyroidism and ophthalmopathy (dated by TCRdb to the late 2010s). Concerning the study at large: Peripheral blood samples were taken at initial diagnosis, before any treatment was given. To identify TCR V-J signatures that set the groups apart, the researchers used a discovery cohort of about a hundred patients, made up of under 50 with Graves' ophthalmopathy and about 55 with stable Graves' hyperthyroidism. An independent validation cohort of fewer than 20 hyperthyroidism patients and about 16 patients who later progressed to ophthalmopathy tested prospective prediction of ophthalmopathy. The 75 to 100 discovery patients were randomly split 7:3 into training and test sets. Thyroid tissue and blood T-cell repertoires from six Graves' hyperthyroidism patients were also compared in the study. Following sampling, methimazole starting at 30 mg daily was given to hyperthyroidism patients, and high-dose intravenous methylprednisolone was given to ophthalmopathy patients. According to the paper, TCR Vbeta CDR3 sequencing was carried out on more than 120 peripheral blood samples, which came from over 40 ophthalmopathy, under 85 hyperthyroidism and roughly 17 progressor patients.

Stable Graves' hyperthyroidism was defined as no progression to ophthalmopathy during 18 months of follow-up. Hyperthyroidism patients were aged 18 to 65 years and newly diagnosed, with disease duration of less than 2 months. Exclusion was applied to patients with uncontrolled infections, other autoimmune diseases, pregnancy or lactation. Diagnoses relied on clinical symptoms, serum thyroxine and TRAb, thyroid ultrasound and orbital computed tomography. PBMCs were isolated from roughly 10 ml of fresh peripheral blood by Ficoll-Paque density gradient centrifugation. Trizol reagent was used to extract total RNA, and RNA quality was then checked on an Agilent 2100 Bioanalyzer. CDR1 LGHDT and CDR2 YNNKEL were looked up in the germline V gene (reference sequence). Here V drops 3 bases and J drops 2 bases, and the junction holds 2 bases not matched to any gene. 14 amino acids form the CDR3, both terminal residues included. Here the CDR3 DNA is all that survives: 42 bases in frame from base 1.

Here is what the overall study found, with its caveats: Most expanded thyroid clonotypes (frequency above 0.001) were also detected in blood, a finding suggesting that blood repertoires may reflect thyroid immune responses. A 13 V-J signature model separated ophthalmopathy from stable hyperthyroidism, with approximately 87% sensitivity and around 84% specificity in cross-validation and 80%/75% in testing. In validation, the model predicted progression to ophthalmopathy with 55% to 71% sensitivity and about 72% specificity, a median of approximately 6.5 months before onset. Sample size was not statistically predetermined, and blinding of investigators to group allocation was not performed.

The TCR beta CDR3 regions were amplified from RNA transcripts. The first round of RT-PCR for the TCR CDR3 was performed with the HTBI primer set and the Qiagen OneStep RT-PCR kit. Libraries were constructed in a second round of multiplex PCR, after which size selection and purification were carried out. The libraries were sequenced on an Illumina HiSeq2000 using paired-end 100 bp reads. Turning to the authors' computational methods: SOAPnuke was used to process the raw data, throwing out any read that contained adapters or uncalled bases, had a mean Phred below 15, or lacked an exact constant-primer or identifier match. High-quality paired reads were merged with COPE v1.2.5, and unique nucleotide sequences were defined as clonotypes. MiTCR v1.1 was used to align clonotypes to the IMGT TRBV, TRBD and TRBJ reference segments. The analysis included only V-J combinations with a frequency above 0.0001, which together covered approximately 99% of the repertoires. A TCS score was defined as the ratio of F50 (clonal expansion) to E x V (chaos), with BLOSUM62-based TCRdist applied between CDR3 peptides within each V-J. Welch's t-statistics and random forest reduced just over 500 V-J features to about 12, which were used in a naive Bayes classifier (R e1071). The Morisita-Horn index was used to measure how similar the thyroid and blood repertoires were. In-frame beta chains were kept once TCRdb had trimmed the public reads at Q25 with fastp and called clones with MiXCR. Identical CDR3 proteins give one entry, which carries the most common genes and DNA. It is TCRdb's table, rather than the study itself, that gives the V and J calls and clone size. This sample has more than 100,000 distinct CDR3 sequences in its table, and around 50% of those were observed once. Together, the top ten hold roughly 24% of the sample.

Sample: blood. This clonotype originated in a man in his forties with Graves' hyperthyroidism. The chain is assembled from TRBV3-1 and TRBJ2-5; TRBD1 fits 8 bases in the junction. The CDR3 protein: CASSHHRGQETQYC. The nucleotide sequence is TGTGCCAGCAGCCATCACAGGGGGCAAGAGACCCAGTACTGC.